What follows are 6 T cell receptor beta chains derived from one specimen sequenced in a study of blood T cell repertoires in COVID-19. TCRdb keeps only in-frame clones here, not all; method: immunoSEQ multiplex PCR. The top ten hold under 6% of the sample, which has 320,000 or so clones, 75% to 90% seen once. Sequencing was performed on PBMCs or T cells enriched from blood (not recorded which). These receptors originate from a young man who had recovered from COVID-19.

This chain joins TRBV7-3 and TRBJ2-5; 9 bases agree with TRBD1. The CDR3 contains 14 residues. J gave up 4 bases and V 5 bases, and 5 bases lay outside the gene matches. The germline CDR1 and CDR2 sequences are SGHTA and FQGTGA. As DNA, the CDR3 is TGTGCCAGCAGCCTCGACAGGGGGGGAGAGACCCAGTACTTC. This gives the protein CASSLDRGGETQYF.

The rearrangement joins TRBV7-3 to TRBJ2-1; tentative D call: TRBD1 (6 bases). From germline, CDR1 is SGHTA and CDR2 FQGTGA. This CDR3 region has 15 residues. Between the trimmed V and J ends, which lost 4 bases and 2 bases, there was a span of 12 bases. CDR3 DNA: TGTGCCAGCAGCTCCTTGGGGACACCCTACAATGAGCAGTTCTTC. It is translated as CASSSLGTPYNEQFF.

The V call is TRBV5-1, the J call TRBJ2-7, with TRBD1 identical over 8 bases. Trimming at V came to 3 bases and at J to 5 bases, leaving 13 bases not matched to a gene. The V gene's germline CDR1 is SGHRS and CDR2 YFSETQ. CDR3 length: 16 residues. The CDR3 coding sequence is TGCGCCAGCAGCTGGCCTCAGGGGGCTCGAGTGGACGAGCAGTACTTC. Its protein product is CASSWPQGARVDEQYF.

The genes are TRBV11-2 and TRBJ1-2; 9 bases are a match to TRBD1. Germline V lookup: CDR1 SGHAT, CDR2 FQNNGV. This CDR3 has 16 residues. Losses at the gene ends were 1 base for V and 4 bases for J; bases not matched to a gene: 7. The CDR3 spells CASSLGGTGYGYGYTF. CDR3 bases: TGTGCCAGCAGCTTAGGGGGGACAGGGTATGGCTATGGCTACACCTTC.

The chain uses TRBV27 and TRBJ1-1; the D is unclear. Germline CDR1 MNHEY, CDR2 SMNVEV (reference sequence). The V gene lost 0 bases and the J gene lost 1 base, with 9 bases spanning the gap. CDR3 length: 15 amino acids. This chain's CDR3 is CASSLSGLPNTEAFF. The CDR3 DNA reads TGTGCCAGCAGTTTATCTGGGCTCCCGAACACTGAAGCTTTCTTT.

This clone was observed a handful of times. The chain couples TRBV13 to TRBJ2-3; D unclear. The CDR3 extends over 16 amino acids. V lost 1 base and J 2 bases, leaving 13 bases between the germline ends. Germline V gives CDR1 PRHDT, CDR2 FYEKMQ (reference sequence). This CDR3 reads CASSLVGQRITDTQYF. CDR3 bases: TGTGCCAGCAGCTTAGTGGGCCAACGGATCACAGATACGCAGTATTTT.